A single sample is the source of the 18 T cell receptor beta chains below, sequenced in a study of CD8+ T cells in alopecia areata. The treatment was: oral pan-JAK inhibitor, 5-10 mg twice daily. Sequencing relied on a cDNA template that was reverse transcribed from extracted RNA. The table came from immunoSEQ multiplex PCR; TCRdb's copy has only in-frame clones and leaves some out. The sample includes around 150,000 clones, roughly four fifths of them seen just once. The input for sequencing was CD8+ T cells sorted from blood, taken at week 4, from a patient treated with tofacitinib. The origin of the receptors is a human donor with alopecia areata.

The V gene is TRBV7-2, the J gene TRBJ2-1; 7 positions match TRBD2. The V and J ends lost 0 bases and 7 bases, in that order; junction bases with no gene match: 0. The CDR3 loop spans 13 amino acids. Per the germline V gene, CDR1 is SGHTA and CDR2 is FQGNSA. The CDR3 spells CASSLARGNEQFF. CDR3 sequence (DNA): TGTGCCAGCAGCTTAGCGCGGGGGAATGAGCAGTTCTTC.

J is TRBJ2-3 and V is TRBV29-1, with D possibly matching TRBD1 (5 bases). There are 12 residues in the CDR3. Germline-derived CDR1 and CDR2 are SQVTM and ANQGSEA. Trimming cost V 8 bases and J 1 base, with 10 bases left between them. CDR3 region: CSPEQGTDTQYF. The CDR3 bases are TGCAGCCCCGAACAGGGCACAGATACGCAGTATTTT.

This rearrangement joins TRBV7-8 to TRBJ2-1; 7 bases agree with TRBD1. Looked up from germline, CDR1 is SGHVS and CDR2 is FQNEAQ. J was trimmed by 4 bases and V by 5 bases; bases with no gene match: 2. This CDR3 is 13 amino acids long. In DNA, the CDR3 is TGTGCCAGCAGCACGGGACAGTACAATGAGCAGTTCTTC. Amino acids: CASSTGQYNEQFF.

This clone turned up a few times. This chain joins TRBV6-5 and TRBJ2-5, with TRBD1 matching 7 bases. This CDR3 has 16 amino acids. J gave up 5 bases and V 4 bases, and 13 bases lay outside the gene matches. Per germline, CDR1 MNHEY and CDR2 SVGAGI. CDR3 sequence (DNA): TGTGCCAGCAGTTCTGGGGACAGAATGTTCGAGGAGACCCAGTACTTC. Translating it yields CASSSGDRMFEETQYF.

This sequence joins TRBV29-1 and TRBJ2-3; TRBD2 matches at 9 bases. CDR1 and CDR2 (germline): SQVTM, ANQGSEA. The CDR3 length is 15 residues. Germline trimming cut 4 bases from V and 4 bases from J; bases unmatched to any gene: 9. CDR3 amino acids: CSVAISGGISDTQYF. As DNA, the CDR3 is TGCAGCGTTGCTATAAGCGGGGGGATCTCAGATACGCAGTATTTT.

The V call is TRBV18, the J call TRBJ1-2; D remains ambiguous. The V gene lost 3 bases and the J gene lost 4 bases, with 15 bases spanning the gap. CDR1 is KGHSH and CDR2 is LQKENI in the germline V gene. The CDR3 sequence is 15 residues long. The CDR3 DNA reads TGTGCCAGCTCACCCACAGTATCGCTACCCTATGGCTACACCTTC. Its translation is CASSPTVSLPYGYTF.

The chain has TRBV30 and TRBJ2-4; D might be TRBD1 or TRBD2, each matching 6 bases. Looked up from germline, CDR1 is GTSNPN and CDR2 is SVGIG (reference sequence). This CDR3 has 16 residues. V gave up 4 bases and J gave up 3 bases, with 19 bases separating them. CDR3 region: CAWMRGDPRSKNIQYF. Written as DNA, the CDR3 is TGTGCCTGGATGAGGGGGGACCCCAGGAGCAAAAACATTCAGTACTTC.

The V call is TRBV6-5, the J call TRBJ2-7; TRBD1 matches 7 bases. Germline lookup yields CDR1 MNHEY and CDR2 SVGAGI. V gave up 2 bases and J gave up 7 bases; unmatched junction bases: 5. The length of the CDR3 is 13 residues. The CDR3 protein is CASSYLTGVEQYF. In DNA form, the CDR3 reads TGTGCCAGCAGTTACCTTACAGGGGTAGAGCAGTACTTC.

This clone was found once. V gene TRBV4-3 combines with J gene TRBJ1-2; D not resolved. The V gene lost 3 bases and the J gene lost 2 bases, with 10 bases spanning the gap. Germline-derived CDR1 and CDR2 are LGHNA and YSLEER. The CDR3 has 14 amino acids. CDR3 region: CASSQGGGNYGYTF. CDR3 nucleotide sequence: TGCGCCAGCAGCCAGGGAGGAGGCAACTATGGCTACACCTTC.

The rearrangement joins TRBV6-5 to TRBJ2-7; D may match TRBD1 or TRBD2 (6 bases each). This CDR3 is 13 amino acids long. The germline gives CDR1 MNHEY, CDR2 SVGAGI. Trimming removed 5 bases from V and 7 bases from J, with 15 bases in between. The DNA of the CDR3 is TGTGCCAGCAGTGCGGGACTGGGGGCGGAGCAGTACTTC. Translated: CASSAGLGAEQYF.

The chain couples TRBV6-1 to TRBJ1-2; D ambiguous. V gave up 2 bases and J gave up 3 bases, with 19 bases separating them. Germline loops: CDR1 MNHNS, CDR2 SASEGT. The length of the CDR3 is 17 residues. In DNA, the CDR3 is TGTGCCAGCAGTGAATCGGGGTATCTCCAGCTGGACTATGGCTACACCTTC. Translating it yields CASSESGYLQLDYGYTF.

The CDR3 reads CASSLAPRQGGEQFF. The CDR3 nucleotides read TGTGCCAGCAGCTTGGCTCCCCGACAGGGGGGTGAGCAGTTCTTC. V is TRBV5-6 and J is TRBJ2-1, with 9 bases aligning to TRBD1. The V gene end was trimmed by 0 bases and the J gene end by 9 bases; junction bases not matched to a gene: 7. Looked up from germline, CDR1 is SGHDT and CDR2 is YYEEEE. The CDR3 runs 15 residues.

This chain connects TRBV7-2 to TRBJ2-1; the match to TRBD2 covers 15 bases. CDR3 size: 18 residues. Germline V gene sequence: CDR1 SGHTA, CDR2 FQGNSA. With 6 bases clipped from V and 10 bases from J, the junction kept 16 bases outside the gene matches. CDR3: CASRLGLAGGPGAHEQFF. DNA of the CDR3: TGTGCCAGCAGACTAGGACTAGCGGGGGGGCCGGGAGCGCACGAGCAGTTCTTC. Variable domain in full (rest from reference TRBV7-2 and TRBJ2-1): GAGVSQSPSNKVTEKGKDVELRCDPISGHTALYWYRQSLGQGLEFLIYFQGNSAPDKSGLPSDRFSAERTGGSVSTLTIQRTQQEDSAVYLCASRLGLAGGPGAHEQFFGPGTRLTVL.

This clone was detected once. The chain is built from TRBV7-9 and TRBJ1-1; 12 bases map to TRBD1. From germline, CDR1 is SEHNR and CDR2 FQNEAQ (reference sequence). This CDR3 region has 15 residues. J lost 5 bases, V lost 4 bases, and 5 bases had no gene match. CDR3 sequence reads: CASSSGTGGKTEAFF. The CDR3, as DNA: TGTGCCAGCAGCTCGGGGACAGGGGGCAAAACTGAAGCTTTCTTT.

V is TRBV5-1 and J is TRBJ2-1; D remains unclear. Germline assignment: CDR1 SGHRS and CDR2 YFSETQ. The CDR3 spans 16 residues. Trimming shortened V by 0 bases and J by 0 bases, and 10 bases separated the two germline ends. In DNA, the CDR3 is TGCGCCAGCAGCTTGGAGAGTAGCCCCTCCTACAATGAGCAGTTCTTC. Amino acids: CASSLESSPSYNEQFF.

The genes are TRBV29-1 and TRBJ2-7, with TRBD1 matching 10 bases. The J segment lost 2 bases and the V segment lost 1 base, leaving 2 bases of the junction unmatched. The germline CDR1 and CDR2 sequences are SQVTM and ANQGSEA. The CDR3 runs to 14 residues. The CDR3 nucleotides read TGCAGCGTTGAAGGACAGGGGGCTACCTACGAGCAGTACTTC. This codes for CSVEGQGATYEQYF.

The chain recombines TRBV5-1 with TRBJ2-3; D is ambiguous. Per germline, CDR1 SGHRS and CDR2 YFSETQ. V lost 4 bases to trimming and J lost 2 bases, with 11 bases between them. The CDR3 totals 14 residues. The DNA for the CDR3 is TGCGCCAGCAGCCCTAGGACCCTCACAGATACGCAGTATTTT. This translates into CASSPRTLTDTQYF.

The chain links TRBV27 to TRBJ2-2; a weak D match, TRBD2 (6 bases). Germline-derived CDR1 and CDR2 are MNHEY and SMNVEV (reference sequence). The CDR3 length is 15 residues. V was cut by 2 bases and J by 7 bases, with 14 bases left in between. CDR3 in amino acids: CASSLLAGTFGELFF. CDR3 in DNA: TGTGCCAGCAGTTTACTCGCGGGGACTTTCGGGGAGCTGTTTTTT.